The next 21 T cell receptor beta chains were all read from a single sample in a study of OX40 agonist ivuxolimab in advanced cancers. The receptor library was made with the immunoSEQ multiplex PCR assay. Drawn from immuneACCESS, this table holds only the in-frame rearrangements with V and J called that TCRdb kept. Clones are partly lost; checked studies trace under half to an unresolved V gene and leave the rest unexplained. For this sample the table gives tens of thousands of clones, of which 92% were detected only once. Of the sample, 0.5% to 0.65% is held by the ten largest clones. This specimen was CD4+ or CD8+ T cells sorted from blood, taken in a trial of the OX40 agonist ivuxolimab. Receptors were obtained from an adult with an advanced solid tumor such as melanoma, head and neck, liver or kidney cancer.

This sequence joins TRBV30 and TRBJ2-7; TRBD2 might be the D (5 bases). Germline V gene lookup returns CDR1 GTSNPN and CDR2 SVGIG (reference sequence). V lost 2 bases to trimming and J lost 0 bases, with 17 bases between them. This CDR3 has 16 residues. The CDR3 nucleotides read TGTGCCTGGAGTACCTCCGGCAGCGGAAGCTCCTACGAGCAGTACTTC. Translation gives CAWSTSGSGSSYEQYF.

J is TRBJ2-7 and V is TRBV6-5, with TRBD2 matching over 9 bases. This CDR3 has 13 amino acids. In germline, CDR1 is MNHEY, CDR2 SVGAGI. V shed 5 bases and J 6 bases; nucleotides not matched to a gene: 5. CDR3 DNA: TGTGCCAGCAGTAGGACTAGCGTTGCCGAGCAGTACTTC. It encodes CASSRTSVAEQYF.

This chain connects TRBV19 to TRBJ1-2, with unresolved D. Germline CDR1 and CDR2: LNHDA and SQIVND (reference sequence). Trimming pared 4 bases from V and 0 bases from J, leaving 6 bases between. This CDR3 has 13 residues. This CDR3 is CASSTGANYGYTF. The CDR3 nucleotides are TGTGCCAGTAGTACAGGTGCTAACTATGGCTACACCTTC.

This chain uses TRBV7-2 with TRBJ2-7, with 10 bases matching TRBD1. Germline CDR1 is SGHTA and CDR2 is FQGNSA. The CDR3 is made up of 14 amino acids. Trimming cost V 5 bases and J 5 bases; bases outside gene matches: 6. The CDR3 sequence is CASSLPGQGNEQYF. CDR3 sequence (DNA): TGTGCCAGCAGCCTTCCGGGACAGGGGAACGAGCAGTACTTC.

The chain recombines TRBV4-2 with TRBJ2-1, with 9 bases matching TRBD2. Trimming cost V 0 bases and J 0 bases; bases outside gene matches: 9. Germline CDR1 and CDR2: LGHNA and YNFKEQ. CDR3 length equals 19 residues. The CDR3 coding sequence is TGTGCCAGCAGCCAAGATCCGTTTGGAGCGGGGGGCTCCTACAATGAGCAGTTCTTC. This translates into CASSQDPFGAGGSYNEQFF.

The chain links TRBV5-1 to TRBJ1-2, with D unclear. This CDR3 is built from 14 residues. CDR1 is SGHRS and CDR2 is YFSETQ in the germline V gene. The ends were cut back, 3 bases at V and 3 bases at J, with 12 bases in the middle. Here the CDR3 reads CASSSSNLDYGYTF. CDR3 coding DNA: TGCGCCAGCAGCTCAAGTAACTTGGACTATGGCTACACCTTC.

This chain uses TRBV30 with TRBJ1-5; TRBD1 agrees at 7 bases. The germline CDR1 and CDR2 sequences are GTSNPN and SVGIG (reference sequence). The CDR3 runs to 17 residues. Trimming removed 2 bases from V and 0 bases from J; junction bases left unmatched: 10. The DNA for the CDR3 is TGTGCCTGGAGTCTAGGAGAGGGGGACAGTAGCAATCAGCCCCAGCATTTT. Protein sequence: CAWSLGEGDSSNQPQHF.

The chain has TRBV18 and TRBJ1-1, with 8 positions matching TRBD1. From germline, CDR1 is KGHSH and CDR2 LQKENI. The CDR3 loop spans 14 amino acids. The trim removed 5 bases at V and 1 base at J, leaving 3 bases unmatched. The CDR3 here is CASSDDRGNTEAFF. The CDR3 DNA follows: TGTGCCAGCTCAGACGACAGGGGGAACACTGAAGCTTTCTTT.

The CDR3 here is CASSKDRGNYGYTF. The DNA for the CDR3 is TGTGCCAGCAGCAAGGACAGGGGTAACTATGGCTACACCTTC. The J gene is TRBJ1-2, the V gene TRBV5-6, with TRBD1 matching over 9 bases. Germline assignment: CDR1 SGHDT and CDR2 YYEEEE. V shed 4 bases, J shed 1 base, and the junction held 2 bases outside the gene matches. The CDR3 extends over 14 amino acids.

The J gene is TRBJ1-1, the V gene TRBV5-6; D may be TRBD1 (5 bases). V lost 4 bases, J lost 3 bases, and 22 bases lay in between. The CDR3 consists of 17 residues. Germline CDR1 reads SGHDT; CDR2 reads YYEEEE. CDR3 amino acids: CASSGPRVNLRDTEAFF. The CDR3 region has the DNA TGTGCCAGCAGCGGGCCCAGGGTAAATTTAAGGGACACTGAAGCTTTCTTT.

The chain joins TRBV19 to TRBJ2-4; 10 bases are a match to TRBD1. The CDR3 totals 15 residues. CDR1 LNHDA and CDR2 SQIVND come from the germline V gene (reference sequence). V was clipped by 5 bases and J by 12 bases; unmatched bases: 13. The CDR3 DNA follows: TGTGCCAGTAGTGGACCGGGACAGGGGTCGCAGCGTCAGTACTTC. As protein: CASSGPGQGSQRQYF.

CDR3 nucleotide sequence: TGTGCCAGCAGCGTAGCTTTGGGGTGGGAGACCCAGTACTTC. Its protein is CASSVALGWETQYF. The chain couples TRBV9 to TRBJ2-5; no firm D call. This CDR3 spans 14 amino acids. Trimming shortened V by 0 bases and J by 5 bases, and 11 bases separated the two germline ends. CDR1 and CDR2 from the germline V gene are SGDLS and YYNGEE. The variable domain in full, completed from reference TRBV9 and TRBJ2-5, reads DSGVTQTPKHLITATGQRVTLRCSPRSGDLSVYWYQQSLDQGLQFLIQYYNGEERAKGNILERFSAQQFPDLHSELNLSSLELGDSALYFCASSVALGWETQYFGPGTRLLVL.

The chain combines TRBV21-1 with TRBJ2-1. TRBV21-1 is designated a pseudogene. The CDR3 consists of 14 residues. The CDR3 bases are TGTGCCAGTGCCGGGACCAATTCCTACAATGAGCAGTTCTTC. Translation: CASAGTNSYNEQFF.

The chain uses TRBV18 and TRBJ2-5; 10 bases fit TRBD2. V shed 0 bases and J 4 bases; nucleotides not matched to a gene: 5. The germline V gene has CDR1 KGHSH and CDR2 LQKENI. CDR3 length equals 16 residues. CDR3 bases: TGTGCCAGCTCACCACCGTCTAGCGGGAGCGGAGAGACCCAGTACTTC. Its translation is CASSPPSSGSGETQYF.

CDR3 nucleotides: TGTGCCAGCAGCGTCACACAGGGTTCCGACGGGGAGCTGTTTTTT. This sequence encodes CASSVTQGSDGELFF. This chain connects TRBV9 to TRBJ2-2, with D possibly matching TRBD1 (6 bases). Per germline, CDR1 SGDLS and CDR2 YYNGEE. V lost 2 bases and J lost 7, with 15 bases in between. This CDR3 has 15 residues.

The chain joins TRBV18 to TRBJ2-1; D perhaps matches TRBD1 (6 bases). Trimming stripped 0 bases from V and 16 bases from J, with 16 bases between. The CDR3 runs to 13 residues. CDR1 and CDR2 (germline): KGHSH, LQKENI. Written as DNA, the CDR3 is TGTGCCAGCTCACCACCGGTTGGGGGACACAAATTCTTC. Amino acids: CASSPPVGGHKFF.

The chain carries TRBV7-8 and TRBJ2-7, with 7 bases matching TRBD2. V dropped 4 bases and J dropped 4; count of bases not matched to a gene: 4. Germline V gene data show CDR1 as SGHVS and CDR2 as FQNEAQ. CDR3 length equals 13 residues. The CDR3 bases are TGTGCCAGCAGCTCTAGACTAGCTTACGAGCAGTACTTC. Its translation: CASSSRLAYEQYF.

CDR3 DNA: TGTGCCAGCTCACCACTCGACAGGGGGGGCTATGGCTACACCTTC. Encoded protein: CASSPLDRGGYGYTF. J is TRBJ1-2 and V is TRBV18; 9 nucleotides agree with TRBD1. The CDR3 has 15 residues. The V gene's germline CDR1 is KGHSH and CDR2 LQKENI. V trimming: 1 base; J trimming: 4 bases; junction bases outside the gene matches: 4.

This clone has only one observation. The CDR3 protein is CASSYSWGGFTEAFF. CDR3 in DNA: TGTGCCAGCAGTTACTCGTGGGGGGGATTCACTGAAGCTTTCTTT. The chain carries TRBV6-5 and TRBJ1-1, with TRBD1 as a possible D gene (5 bases). Germline-derived CDR1 and CDR2 are MNHEY and SVGAGI. V lost 0 bases, J lost 4 bases, and 12 bases lay in between. The CDR3 runs to 15 residues.

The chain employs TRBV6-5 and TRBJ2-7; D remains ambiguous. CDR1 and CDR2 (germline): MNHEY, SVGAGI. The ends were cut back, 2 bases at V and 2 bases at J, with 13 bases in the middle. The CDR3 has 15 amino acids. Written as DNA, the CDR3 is TGTGCCAGCAGTTACGGTTTCGTGGGAACCTACGAGCAGTACTTC. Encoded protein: CASSYGFVGTYEQYF.

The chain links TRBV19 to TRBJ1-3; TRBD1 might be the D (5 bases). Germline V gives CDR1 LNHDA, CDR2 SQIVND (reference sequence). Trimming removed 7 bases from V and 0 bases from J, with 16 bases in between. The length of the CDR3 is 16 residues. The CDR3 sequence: CASNLGGLNSGNTIYF. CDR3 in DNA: TGTGCCAGTAACCTGGGGGGACTCAACTCTGGAAACACCATATATTTT. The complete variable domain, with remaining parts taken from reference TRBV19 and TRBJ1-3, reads DGGITQSPKYLFRKEGQNVTLSCEQNLNHDAMYWYRQDPGQGLRLIYYSQIVNDFQKGDIAEGYSVSREKKESFPLTVTSAQKNPTAFYLCASNLGGLNSGNTIYFGEGSWLTVV.